This T cell receptor beta chain came from a study of a mutant IDH1 vaccine in newly diagnosed glioma. Repertoires were generated with immunoSEQ multiplex PCR, while TCRdb's copy carries only in-frame clones and drops some. There are about 32,000 clones in the sample; roughly 80% occur only once, and about 11% lies in the top ten. This clone turned up a few times. Its antigen is undetermined. The sample's time point: week 35, safety follow-up. With topical imiquimod, each dose of the vaccine consisted of 300 ug of mutant IDH1 20-mer peptide. The receptor's source is a woman between 40 and 50 years old with glioma. The source was PBMCs, collected from a glioma patient whose treatment included an IDH1 peptide vaccine.

The CDR3 region has the DNA TGTGCCAGCACTTGGGGGGGTGGCTACACCTTC. It is translated as CASTWGGGYTF. This rearrangement joins TRBV2 to TRBJ1-2; possibly TRBD1 for D (5 bases). V lost 7 bases and J lost 7, with 10 bases in between. The CDR3 sequence is 11 residues long. Germline V gene lookup returns CDR1 SNHLY and CDR2 FYNNEI.